The 23 T cell receptor beta chains below come from one sample, sequenced in a study of T cell repertoires in aging, cancer and after chemotherapy. A mixed TRB-A/B primer pool amplified rearranged TRB by multiplex touch-down PCR. TCRdb analysed the multiplex PCR reads with MiXCR anew, one entry per CDR3 protein. The sample carries fewer than 12,000 distinct CDR3 sequences, around 30% recorded once. Amplification of TCR beta used genomic DNA extracted from peripheral blood. Source material: blood. All receptors come from a human donor in good health.

This clonotype has just a few counts. The V and J genes are TRBV15 and TRBJ1-2, with D tentatively TRBD1 (6 bases). Germline loops: CDR1 LNHNV, CDR2 YYDKDF (reference sequence). V was clipped by 0 bases and J by 8 bases, with 19 bases between them. This CDR3 is 16 amino acids long. CDR3 region: CATSRDLGGLVGGYTF. CDR3 DNA sequence: TGTGCCACCAGCAGAGATTTAGGGGGTCTGGTTGGCGGCTACACCTTC.

This clonotype was counted between two and nine times. The chain combines TRBV6-5 with TRBJ1-4, with 8 bases identical to TRBD1. This CDR3 is built from 15 residues. The germline gives CDR1 MNHEY, CDR2 SVGAGI. The junction had 10 bases not matched to a gene; V was cut back by 6 bases and J by 7 bases. The CDR3 reads CASSPARTGFEKLFF. In nucleotides, the CDR3 is TGTGCCAGCAGCCCCGCCCGGACAGGGTTTGAAAAACTGTTTTTT.

The rearrangement uses TRBV6-1 and TRBJ1-6; D remains ambiguous. Deletions cut 1 base from V and 4 bases from J, with 8 bases between. This CDR3 region has 15 residues. Germline CDR1 MNHNS, CDR2 SASEGT. CDR3 region: CASSEGVGYNSPLHF. The CDR3 nucleotides read TGTGCCAGCAGTGAAGGAGTCGGATATAATTCACCCCTCCACTTT.

The chain uses TRBV27 and TRBJ2-7; 8 bases line up with TRBD2. V shed 2 bases and J 4 bases; nucleotides not matched to a gene: 10. Germline V CDR1 and CDR2: MNHEY, SMNVEV (reference sequence). CDR3 size: 16 residues. The CDR3 nucleotides are TGTGCCAGCAGTTTACTGGCAGGCGGGGGGCGATACGAGCAGTACTTC. As protein: CASSLLAGGGRYEQYF.

This clonotype is labeled as medium-sized (0.01 to 0.1%). The J gene is TRBJ2-3, the V gene TRBV19, with D possibly being TRBD2 (5 bases). The V and J ends lost 7 bases and 0 bases respectively, with 11 bases between them. The germline V gene encodes CDR1 LNHDA and CDR2 SQIVND (reference sequence). The CDR3 has 14 residues. CDR3 loop: CASMDSPSTDTQYF. DNA of the CDR3: TGTGCCAGTATGGACTCCCCCAGCACAGATACGCAGTATTTT.

This clonotype was observed a few times. The rearrangement links TRBV19 to TRBJ2-1; TRBD2 matches at 9 bases. Losses at the gene ends were 9 bases for V and 7 bases for J; bases not matched to a gene: 13. The CDR3 spans 15 residues. The V gene's germline CDR1 is LNHDA and CDR2 SQIVND (reference sequence). CDR3 region: CASEAAGGSWNEQFF. The CDR3 nucleotides are TGTGCCAGCGAAGCAGCGGGGGGTTCTTGGAATGAGCAGTTCTTC.

The genes are TRBV20-1 and TRBJ2-7; a possible D gene is TRBD2 (6 bases). V shed 7 bases and J shed 0 bases, with 22 bases lying between them. The germline V gene has CDR1 DFQATT and CDR2 SNEGSKA (reference sequence). CDR3 length equals 16 residues. CDR3 residues: CSVEIPGGASSYEQYF. In nucleotides, the CDR3 is TGCAGTGTTGAAATACCAGGCGGGGCGAGCTCCTACGAGCAGTACTTC.

The genes are TRBV6-5 and TRBJ2-6; possible D gene TRBD2, 5 bases. This CDR3 has 16 amino acids. Looked up from germline, CDR1 is MNHEY and CDR2 is SVGAGI. V was cut by 5 bases and J by 4 bases, with 15 bases left in between. CDR3 nucleotide sequence: TGTGCCAGCAGTCCACAGAGCGGAATGGGGGCCAACGTCCTGACTTTC. Translating gives CASSPQSGMGANVLTF.

The chain recombines TRBV2 with TRBJ2-3; 9 bases fit TRBD2. This CDR3 contains 15 residues. Trimming at V came to 2 bases and at J to 4 bases, leaving 4 bases not matched to a gene. CDR1 is SNHLY and CDR2 is FYNNEI in the germline V gene. CDR3 DNA sequence: TGTGCCAGCAGTGAATTGCGGGGGGGCCCAGATACGCAGTATTTT. Residues: CASSELRGGPDTQYF. Together with reference TRBV2 and TRBJ2-3, the CDR3 gives the full variable domain: EPEVTQTPSHQVTQMGQEVILRCVPISNHLYFYWYRQILGQKVEFLVSFYNNEISEKSEIFDDQFSVERPDGSNFTLKIRSTKLEDSAMYFCASSELRGGPDTQYFGPGTRLTVL.

This clonotype is medium-sized by share. The J gene is TRBJ2-1, the V gene TRBV29-1; TRBD1 matches at 7 bases. V shed 5 bases, J shed 7 bases, and the junction held 5 bases outside the gene matches. CDR1 is SQVTM and CDR2 is ANQGSEA in the germline V gene. The CDR3 consists of 12 residues. In DNA form, the CDR3 reads TGCAGCGTTTCGAGGGGGCGAAATGAGCAGTTCTTC. Protein sequence: CSVSRGRNEQFF.

V usage is TRBV6-5 and J usage is TRBJ1-5; D uncertain. The germline V gene encodes CDR1 MNHEY and CDR2 SVGAGI. The germline V and J ends were trimmed by 7 bases and 0 bases, with 7 bases remaining between them. There are 13 residues in the CDR3. The CDR3 loop is CASTSNSNQPQHF. The DNA for the CDR3 is TGTGCCAGCACTAGCAATAGCAATCAGCCCCAGCATTTT.

V usage is TRBV5-6 and J usage is TRBJ1-2; TRBD1 matches at 7 bases. Germline CDR1 SGHDT, CDR2 YYEEEE. This CDR3 spans 15 amino acids. V gave up 2 bases and J gave up 1 base; unmatched junction bases: 5. The CDR3 DNA reads TGTGCCAGCAGCTTAGGGACAGTAATTAACTATGGCTACACCTTC. Amino acid sequence: CASSLGTVINYGYTF.

Within the sample, this clonotype is medium-sized (0.01 to 0.1%). The CDR3 region is CASSFTGGTEAFF. CDR3 bases: TGTGCCAGCAGCTTCACAGGGGGCACTGAAGCTTTCTTT. This chain uses TRBV11-3 with TRBJ1-1, with TRBD1 identical over 8 bases. Germline lookup yields CDR1 SGHNT and CDR2 YENEEA. Trimming removed 3 bases from V and 4 bases from J; junction bases left unmatched: 1. CDR3 length: 13 residues.

This chain uses TRBV6-2 or TRBV6-3 with TRBJ2-2, with 11 bases matching TRBD1. This CDR3 comprises 16 residues. J lost 6 bases, V lost 5 bases, and 8 bases had no gene match. The germline V gene encodes CDR1 MNHEY and CDR2 SVGEGT. The CDR3 DNA is TGTGCCAGCAGTGCCTCTCCGGGACAGGGGGCCGGGGAGCTGTTTTTT. Residues: CASSASPGQGAGELFF.

This chain links TRBV6-5 with TRBJ2-1; TRBD1 matches at 9 bases. V lost 2 bases and J lost 7; bases outside the gene matches: 6. Germline CDR1 reads MNHEY; CDR2 reads SVGAGI. The CDR3 runs to 15 residues. CDR3 protein: CASSYRRTGENEQFF. CDR3 DNA: TGTGCCAGCAGTTACCGCAGGACAGGGGAAAATGAGCAGTTCTTC.

Sample share makes this clonotype medium-sized (0.01 to 0.1%). The chain recombines TRBV6-4 with TRBJ2-6, with D unclear. V was pared by 6 bases and J by 0 bases, with 6 bases between. The CDR3 is 14 residues long. Germline loops: CDR1 MRHNA, CDR2 SNTAGT. CDR3 bases: TGTGCCAGCAGCGTTAGCTCTGGGGCCAACGTCCTGACTTTC. Protein product: CASSVSSGANVLTF.

The chain couples TRBV6-5 to TRBJ2-1; 7 nucleotides line up with TRBD2. The CDR3 extends over 15 amino acids. V was clipped by 7 bases and J by 0 bases; unmatched bases: 6. The V gene's germline CDR1 is MNHEY and CDR2 SVGAGI. Here the CDR3 DNA reads TGTGCCAGCAAGGTCACTAGCGACTCCTACAATGAGCAGTTCTTC. Its protein is CASKVTSDSYNEQFF.

The rearrangement links TRBV19 to TRBJ1-1; D is uncertain. V was trimmed by 6 bases and J by 2 bases, leaving 4 bases between them. This CDR3 comprises 11 residues. The germline V gene encodes CDR1 LNHDA and CDR2 SQIVND (reference sequence). CDR3 in DNA: TGTGCCAGTAGCCCTAACACTGAAGCTTTCTTT. Its translation is CASSPNTEAFF.

A word on this clonotype: One base away lies a much larger clone, so this may be a sequencing read error. The chain has TRBV11-3 and TRBJ2-1, with D perhaps matching TRBD2 (5 bases). V was cut by 3 bases and J by 8 bases, with 11 bases left in between. The CDR3 covers 13 residues. CDR1 is SGHNT, CDR2 YENEEA, per germline. The CDR3 loop reads CASSFSLRDEQFF. The CDR3, as DNA: TGTGCCAGCAGCTTCTCGTTGAGGGATGAGCAGTTCTTC. The whole variable domain, filled in from reference TRBV11-3 and TRBJ2-1, reads EAGVVQSPRYKIIEKKQPVAFWCNPISGHNTLYWYLQNLGQGPELLIRYENEEAVDDSQLPKDRFSAERLKGVDSTLKIQPAELGDSAVYLCASSFSLRDEQFFGPGTRLTVL.

The genes are TRBV18 and TRBJ2-7, with 11 positions matching TRBD1. V lost 6 bases and J lost 3; bases outside the gene matches: 10. The CDR3 length is 16 residues. Germline assignment: CDR1 KGHSH and CDR2 LQKENI. DNA of the CDR3: TGTGCCAGCTCTCTCTTGTCCGGGACAGGGGGCTACGAGCAGTACTTC. It codes for CASSLLSGTGGYEQYF.

This clonotype has a handful of counts. The V and J genes are TRBV5-4 and TRBJ2-6, with D perhaps matching TRBD1 (6 bases). CDR3 length equals 15 residues. Germline assignment: CDR1 SGHNT and CDR2 YYREEE (reference sequence). V lost 6 bases, J lost 0 bases, and 10 bases lay in between. This CDR3 is CASKGQYSGANVLTF. As DNA, the CDR3 is TGTGCCAGCAAAGGACAGTACTCTGGGGCCAACGTCCTGACTTTC.

The chain recombines TRBV10-3 with TRBJ1-2; weak D call: TRBD1 (6 bases). Germline lookup yields CDR1 ENHRY and CDR2 SYGVKD. The V end lost 3 bases, the J end lost 3 bases, and 20 bases lay between the germline ends. The CDR3 totals 17 residues. The DNA of the CDR3 is TGTGCCATCAGTGACCCTTCCGGCCGGGACAAGTACTATGGCTACACCTTC. It encodes CAISDPSGRDKYYGYTF.

The genes are TRBV11-3 and TRBJ2-1; D ambiguous. This CDR3 is 12 amino acids long. The germline CDR1 and CDR2 sequences are SGHNT and YENEEA. V lost 5 bases and J 7 bases, leaving 9 bases between the germline ends. CDR3 sequence: CASSLVRNEQFF. CDR3 DNA sequence: TGTGCCAGCAGCCTCGTGAGGAATGAGCAGTTCTTC.